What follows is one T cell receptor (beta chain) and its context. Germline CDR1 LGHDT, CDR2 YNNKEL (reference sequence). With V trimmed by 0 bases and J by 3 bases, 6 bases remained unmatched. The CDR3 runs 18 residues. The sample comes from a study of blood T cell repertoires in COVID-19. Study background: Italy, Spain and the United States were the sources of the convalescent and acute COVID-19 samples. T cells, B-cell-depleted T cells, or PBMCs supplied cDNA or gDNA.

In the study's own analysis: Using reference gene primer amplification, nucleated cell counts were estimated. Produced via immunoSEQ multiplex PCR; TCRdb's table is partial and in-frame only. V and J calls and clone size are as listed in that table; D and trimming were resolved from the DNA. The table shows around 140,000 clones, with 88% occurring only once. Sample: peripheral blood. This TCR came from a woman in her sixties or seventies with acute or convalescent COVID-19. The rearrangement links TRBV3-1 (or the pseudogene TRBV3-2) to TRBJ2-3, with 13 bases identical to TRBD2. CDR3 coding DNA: TGTGCCAGCAGCCAAGATCAACCACTAGCGGGGGGGACAGATACGCAGTATTTT. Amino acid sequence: CASSQDQPLAGGTDTQYF.